The 28 T cell receptor beta chains reported below all come from one sample, sequenced in a study of cytomegalovirus exposure and HLA in healthy donors (dated by TCRdb to the late 2010s). To prepare the library, the immunoSEQ multiplex PCR assay was applied. The multiplex PCR relied on a mix of 60 forward primers for TCR Vbeta segments and 13 reverse primers for TCR Jbeta segments. TCRdb provides this immuneACCESS table in a form limited to in-frame rearrangements. Some clones are lacking; in checked studies, under half of them reflect an unresolved V gene, and why the rest are absent is not known. Present in this sample are roughly 97,000 clones, roughly 10% of which were seen just once. The ten top clones hold roughly 4.7% of the sample. Sequencing was carried out using PBMCs. Every receptor here comes from a man between 45 and 60 years old in good health and CMV-seropositive.

This clone was observed a handful of times. The chain carries TRBV5-5 and TRBJ2-7; D perhaps matches TRBD2 (6 bases). Trimming removed 0 bases at V and 3 bases at J, with 13 bases between. There are 15 residues in the CDR3. Per germline, CDR1 SGHKS and CDR2 YYEKEE (reference sequence). Here the CDR3 reads CASSLVSGGNYEQYF. The DNA of the CDR3 is TGTGCCAGCAGCTTGGTGAGTGGGGGGAACTACGAGCAGTACTTC.

The chain combines TRBV13 with TRBJ2-3, with 8 bases matching TRBD1. The CDR3 length is 16 residues. From germline, CDR1 is PRHDT and CDR2 FYEKMQ (reference sequence). After removal of 1 base from V and 2 bases from J, the junction contained 5 bases not matched to a gene. CDR3: CASSLAGQGSTDTQYF. In DNA, the CDR3 is TGTGCCAGCAGCTTAGCCGGACAGGGTTCCACAGATACGCAGTATTTT.

This chain connects TRBV7-8 to TRBJ2-1, with 9 bases fitting TRBD1. This CDR3 has 15 residues. V shed 7 bases, J shed 4 bases, and the junction held 8 bases outside the gene matches. Germline CDR1 reads SGHVS; CDR2 reads FQNEAQ. CDR3 sequence: CASTLDRGIYNEQFF. The CDR3 bases are TGTGCCAGCACTCTCGACAGGGGGATATACAATGAGCAGTTCTTC. The whole variable domain, remainder taken from reference TRBV7-8 and TRBJ2-1, is GAGVSQSPRYKVAKRGQDVALRCDPISGHVSLFWYQQALGQGPEFLTYFQNEAQLDKSGLPSDRFFAERPEGSVSTLKIQRTQQEDSAVYLCASTLDRGIYNEQFFGPGTRLTVL.

This clone was observed a handful of times. The CDR3 DNA follows: TGTGCCATCAGTGAACAGGGGGGCAATCAGCCCCAGCATTTT. It encodes CAISEQGGNQPQHF. This sequence joins TRBV10-3 and TRBJ1-5; 8 nucleotides agree with TRBD1. Germline V gives CDR1 ENHRY, CDR2 SYGVKD. Trimming took 3 bases from V and 2 from J; bases not matched to a gene: 0. The CDR3 runs 14 residues.

This rearrangement joins TRBV7-9 to TRBJ2-2; D gene unclear. This CDR3 region has 13 residues. Germline values: CDR1 SEHNR, CDR2 FQNEAQ (reference sequence). V gave up 4 bases and J gave up 6 bases, with 9 bases separating them. CDR3 DNA: TGTGCCAGCAGCTCGACAACTTCCGGGGAGCTGTTTTTT. Translated, it gives CASSSTTSGELFF.

This chain connects TRBV6-5 to TRBJ2-2; 7 positions agree with TRBD2. Trimming removed 10 bases from V and 4 bases from J; junction bases left unmatched: 12. Germline V gives CDR1 MNHEY, CDR2 SVGAGI. The CDR3 covers 15 residues. The CDR3 loop reads CATNMGGYSTGELFF. The CDR3 DNA sequence: TGTGCCACAAATATGGGGGGGTACAGCACCGGGGAGCTGTTTTTT.

This clone occurred a few times. The chain combines TRBV6-6 with TRBJ1-5, with D possibly being TRBD1 (5 bases). This CDR3 comprises 15 residues. V was clipped by 0 bases and J by 6 bases, with 12 bases between them. Germline V CDR1 and CDR2: MNHNY, SVGAGI (reference sequence). CDR3 DNA: TGTGCCAGCAGTTACTCCTCGACAGTTAGTCAGCCCCAGCATTTT. Encoded protein: CASSYSSTVSQPQHF.

This chain's CDR3 is CASSPQGLAGVPSTYNEQFF. The CDR3 DNA follows: TGCGCCAGCAGCCCACAGGGACTAGCGGGAGTCCCCTCGACTTACAATGAGCAGTTCTTC. V and J are TRBV4-1 and TRBJ2-1; TRBD2 aligns across 14 bases. Germline-derived CDR1 and CDR2 are MGHRA and YSYEKL. Trimming took 4 bases from V and 4 from J; bases not matched to a gene: 15. This CDR3 contains 20 residues.

The chain combines TRBV6-1 with TRBJ1-2; the D gene is possibly TRBD1 (6 bases). The CDR3 spans 15 residues. Germline values: CDR1 MNHNS, CDR2 SASEGT. Trimming removed 3 bases at V and 5 bases at J, with 16 bases between. CDR3 sequence (DNA): TGTGCCAGCAGTGACCGGACAGACACGGTATATGGCTACACCTTC. Protein sequence: CASSDRTDTVYGYTF.

There are a few counts of this clone. This sequence joins TRBV6-4 and TRBJ2-1, with D perhaps matching TRBD2 (6 bases). V was pared by 0 bases and J by 6 bases, with 15 bases between. Germline CDR1 is MRHNA and CDR2 is SNTAGT. The CDR3 is made up of 16 amino acids. The CDR3: CASSDSELAPSNEQFF. The CDR3 bases are TGTGCCAGCAGTGACTCAGAACTAGCTCCCAGCAATGAGCAGTTCTTC.

This clone was detected only a few times. This chain uses TRBV5-1 with TRBJ2-1; 15 bases map to TRBD2. Per the germline V gene, CDR1 is SGHRS and CDR2 is YFSETQ. V trimming: 4 bases; J trimming: 10 bases; junction bases outside the gene matches: 9. This CDR3 is built from 16 residues. CDR3 residues: CASSTGLAGGIEEQFF. CDR3 nucleotide sequence: TGCGCCAGCAGCACGGGACTAGCGGGAGGTATCGAAGAGCAGTTCTTC.

This clone was seen a handful of times. The CDR3 nucleotides are TGTGCCAGCAGAGCGGGACAGGGGGCGATCGGCTACACCTTC. It translates to CASRAGQGAIGYTF. This chain links TRBV6-5 with TRBJ1-2; 12 nucleotides agree with TRBD1. This CDR3 is 14 amino acids long. The V gene's germline CDR1 is MNHEY and CDR2 SVGAGI. Trimming took 6 bases from V and 8 from J; bases not matched to a gene: 7.

Only a few counts were recorded for this clone. The chain joins TRBV5-6 to TRBJ2-1, with 7 bases identical to TRBD1. The ends lost 2 bases at V and 5 bases at J; junction bases unmatched: 7. The germline V gene encodes CDR1 SGHDT and CDR2 YYEEEE. This CDR3 has 15 residues. DNA of the CDR3: TGTGCCAGCAGCTTCAGGGACAGAGATAACAATGAGCAGTTCTTC. Translating it yields CASSFRDRDNNEQFF.

The V call is TRBV12-5, the J call TRBJ2-6; 10 bases are a match to TRBD1. This CDR3 comprises 21 residues. Germline V gene data show CDR1 as LGHNT and CDR2 as FRNRAP. Trimming took 0 bases from V and 0 from J; bases not matched to a gene: 11. CDR3 sequence (DNA): TGTGCTAGTGGTTTGGTATTTTGGCGGGACAGGGGCCTCTCTGGGGCCAACGTCCTGACTTTC. It codes for CASGLVFWRDRGLSGANVLTF.

This clone was observed a handful of times. V is TRBV2 and J is TRBJ2-1, with D maybe TRBD1 (7 bases). Germline V gene data show CDR1 as SNHLY and CDR2 as FYNNEI. V gave up 5 bases and J gave up 4 bases, with 12 bases separating them. The CDR3 sequence is 14 residues long. The CDR3 loop reads CASSKEGQYNEQFF. CDR3 bases: TGTGCCAGCAGTAAGGAGGGACAGTACAATGAGCAGTTCTTC.

In this sample, this clone turned up a few times. CDR3 sequence (DNA): TGTGCCAGCAGTAAGACTAGCGGGAGGGCTAACTACGAGCAGTACTTC. As protein: CASSKTSGRANYEQYF. This rearrangement joins TRBV28 to TRBJ2-7; 14 bases fit TRBD2. From germline, CDR1 is MDHEN and CDR2 SYDVKM. V dropped 5 bases and J dropped 3; count of bases not matched to a gene: 6. There are 16 residues in the CDR3.

Only a few counts were recorded for this clone. The V gene is TRBV5-1, the J gene TRBJ1-2; D may be TRBD1 (6 bases). CDR1 and CDR2 (germline): SGHRS, YFSETQ. V lost 0 bases and J lost 4, with 16 bases in between. This CDR3 spans 16 amino acids. CDR3 DNA sequence: TGCGCCAGCAGCTTGGGATACGAGACAGGACCCTATGGCTACACCTTC. Its protein is CASSLGYETGPYGYTF.

The chain carries TRBV12-5 and TRBJ2-3; the D is unclear. CDR1 LGHNT and CDR2 FRNRAP come from the germline V gene. This CDR3 has 15 amino acids. V gave up 5 bases and J gave up 0 bases, with 12 bases separating them. CDR3 sequence (DNA): TGTGCTAGTGGTCCCCCTCGAGTAAGCACAGATACGCAGTATTTT. As protein: CASGPPRVSTDTQYF.

The CDR3 nucleotides read TGTGCCAGCAGCTTTTCCGGGACCCAGTACTTC. Translated, it gives CASSFSGTQYF. This sequence joins TRBV5-4 and TRBJ2-5; D is ambiguous. CDR1 and CDR2 (germline): SGHNT, YYREEE (reference sequence). The CDR3 length is 11 residues. Trimming stripped 2 bases from V and 7 bases from J, with 6 bases between.

The chain employs TRBV10-3 and TRBJ1-2, with TRBD1 matching over 10 bases. V gave up 6 bases and J gave up 8 bases; unmatched junction bases: 12. The CDR3 spans 15 residues. Germline CDR1 ENHRY, CDR2 SYGVKD. The CDR3, as DNA: TGTGCCATCAGCTCGACAGGGGGCGAGGGGGGAGGCTACACCTTC. This sequence encodes CAISSTGGEGGGYTF.

In its sample, this clone was seen a few times. This sequence joins TRBV9 and TRBJ1-4; weak D call: TRBD1 (6 bases). The V gene lost 4 bases and the J gene lost 8 bases, with 12 bases spanning the gap. Per the germline V gene, CDR1 is SGDLS and CDR2 is YYNGEE. There are 13 residues in the CDR3. The CDR3 region has the DNA TGTGCCAGCAGCATTGGGGGCGGAGAAAAACTGTTTTTT. Amino acids: CASSIGGGEKLFF.

This clone was found a few times. The chain links TRBV7-3 to TRBJ2-4; 10 bases line up with TRBD2. The V gene's germline CDR1 is SGHTA and CDR2 FQGTGA. V shed 4 bases and J 15 bases; nucleotides not matched to a gene: 9. This CDR3 contains 13 residues. The CDR3 sequence: CASSSRLAGPRYF. CDR3 nucleotides: TGTGCCAGCAGCTCCAGACTAGCGGGCCCCAGGTACTTC. Drawing the rest from reference TRBV7-3 and TRBJ2-4, the complete variable domain is GAGVSQTPSNKVTEKGKYVELRCDPISGHTALYWYRQSLGQGPEFLIYFQGTGAADDSGLPNDRFFAVRPEGSVSTLKIQRTERGDSAVYLCASSSRLAGPRYFGAGTRLSVL.

This rearrangement joins TRBV7-9 to TRBJ1-3; weak D call: TRBD1 (5 bases). Germline V gene data show CDR1 as SEHNR and CDR2 as FQNEAQ (reference sequence). The CDR3 is 12 residues long. Trimming removed 9 bases at V and 0 bases at J, with 6 bases between. In nucleotides, the CDR3 is TGTGCCAGTGGGGCCTCTGGAAACACCATATATTTT. Translated: CASGASGNTIYF.

This clone was picked up a small number of times. CDR3 bases: TGTGCCAGCAGATTGGGGAGCGGCACTGAAGCTTTCTTT. This encodes CASRLGSGTEAFF. The chain has TRBV7-8 and TRBJ1-1; D is unresolved. The germline V and J ends were trimmed by 6 bases and 4 bases, with 12 bases remaining between them. This CDR3 contains 13 residues. The germline V gene encodes CDR1 SGHVS and CDR2 FQNEAQ.

The chain couples TRBV5-4 to TRBJ2-5; D remains unclear. CDR3 length equals 16 residues. The germline gives CDR1 SGHNT, CDR2 YYREEE (reference sequence). V dropped 4 bases and J dropped 1 base, with 17 bases sitting between them. CDR3 loop: CASSPAQTPGQETQYF. CDR3 sequence (DNA): TGTGCCAGCAGCCCTGCGCAGACTCCGGGCCAAGAGACCCAGTACTTC.

V and J are TRBV10-3 and TRBJ1-4, with a possible D match to TRBD1 (6 bases). V shed 5 bases and J shed 7 bases, with 14 bases lying between them. The CDR3 has 14 amino acids. Germline V gene sequence: CDR1 ENHRY, CDR2 SYGVKD. CDR3 nucleotide sequence: TGTGCCATCAGTTCGGGAACAGGGAGTGAAAAACTGTTTTTT. This translates into CAISSGTGSEKLFF.

A note on this clone: A read error is likely here: a far larger clone is one base away. This chain connects TRBV28 to TRBJ1-6; 8 bases are a match to TRBD1. This CDR3 is 13 amino acids long. Per germline, CDR1 MDHEN and CDR2 SYDVKM. This CDR3 is CASSPRTGSLLNF. For the CDR3, the DNA is TGTGCCAGCAGTCCACGGACAGGGAGCCTCCTCAACTTT.

The chain links TRBV19 to TRBJ2-1, with a tentative D call TRBD1 (7 bases). The CDR3 length is 15 residues. Germline CDR1 and CDR2: LNHDA and SQIVND (reference sequence). V shed 6 bases and J shed 3 bases, with 15 bases lying between them. CDR3 loop: CASRGSRGVYNEQFF. DNA of the CDR3: TGTGCCAGTAGAGGAAGCAGGGGGGTCTACAATGAGCAGTTCTTC.